This T cell receptor (beta chain) emerged from a study of technical replicates of blood from several donors. The CDR3 loop spans 14 amino acids. With 3 bases clipped from V and 0 bases from J, the junction kept 2 bases outside the gene matches. Germline assignment: CDR1 SGDLS and CDR2 YYNGEE. TCRdb's copy holds only in-frame clones and misses some; the assay was immunoSEQ multiplex PCR. Altogether approximately 81,000 clones are present, approximately 78% being singletons, with the ten largest covering around 3.9%. The sequence was collected from a human donor in good health. Some clones in this sample may be carry-over from other donors' samples. The rearrangement joins TRBV9 to TRBJ1-1, with 7 bases that match TRBD1. Sample: PBMCs. The chain's CDR3 is CASSATGLNTEAFF. Here the CDR3 DNA reads TGTGCCAGCAGCGCGACAGGGTTGAACACTGAAGCTTTCTTT.